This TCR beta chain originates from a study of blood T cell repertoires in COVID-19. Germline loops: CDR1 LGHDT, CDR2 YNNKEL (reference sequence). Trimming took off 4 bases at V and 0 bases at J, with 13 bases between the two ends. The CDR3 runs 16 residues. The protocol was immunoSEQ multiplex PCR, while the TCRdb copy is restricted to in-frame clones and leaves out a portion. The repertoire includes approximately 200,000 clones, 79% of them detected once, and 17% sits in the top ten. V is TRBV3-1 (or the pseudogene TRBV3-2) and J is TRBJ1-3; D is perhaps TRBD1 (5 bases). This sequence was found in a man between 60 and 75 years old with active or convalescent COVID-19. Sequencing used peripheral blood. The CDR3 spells CASSRRSGGSGNTIYF. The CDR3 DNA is TGTGCCAGCAGCCGAAGATCGGGGGGCTCTGGAAACACCATATATTTT.